A single sample is the source of the 12 T cell receptor beta chains below, sequenced in a study of blood T cell repertoires in COVID-19. Data came from immunoSEQ multiplex PCR; TCRdb stores just in-frame clones and leaves some out. This sample has some 270,000 clones, with about four fifths found just once. The specimen was peripheral blood. These receptor sequences come from a person aged 70 to 79 with COVID-19, enrolled during active disease.

This clone showed up just a few times. DNA for the CDR3: TGTGCCAGCAGTTTGGAGACAGGGGTGTCACCCCTCCACTTT. Its translation is CASSLETGVSPLHF. The rearrangement links TRBV27 to TRBJ1-6, with 8 bases identical to TRBD1. This CDR3 contains 14 residues. Looked up from germline, CDR1 is MNHEY and CDR2 is SMNVEV (reference sequence). V shed 3 bases, J shed 10 bases, and the junction held 5 bases outside the gene matches.

This clone was observed once. The rearrangement joins TRBV30 to TRBJ2-5, with TRBD1 matching over 8 bases. The CDR3 length is 15 residues. Trimming cost V 0 bases and J 2 bases; bases outside gene matches: 5. Germline loops: CDR1 GTSNPN, CDR2 SVGIG (reference sequence). CDR3 loop: CAWSVQGGNQETQYF. CDR3 coding DNA: TGTGCCTGGAGTGTACAGGGGGGAAATCAAGAGACCCAGTACTTC.

This clone was seen a handful of times. The chain has TRBV7-2 and TRBJ1-6; D gene uncertain. V lost 1 base, J lost 9 bases, and 4 bases lay in between. The CDR3 consists of 12 residues. The germline V gene has CDR1 SGHTA and CDR2 FQGNSA. The DNA for the CDR3 is TGTGCCAGCAGCTTAGGGAGTTCACCCCTCCACTTT. This sequence encodes CASSLGSSPLHF.

This chain uses TRBV6-1 with TRBJ2-3; no clear D. The CDR3 loop spans 14 amino acids. The germline V gene has CDR1 MNHNS and CDR2 SASEGT. V gave up 3 bases and J gave up 0 bases, with 7 bases separating them. The CDR3 here is CASSDMRSTDTQYF. The CDR3 region has the DNA TGTGCCAGCAGTGATATGCGGAGCACAGATACGCAGTATTTT.

In DNA form, the CDR3 reads TGTGCCAGCAGACAGACGTTATTGTCGATCTCTTCACCCCTCCACTTT. The encoded protein is CASRQTLLSISSPLHF. The gene calls are TRBV3-1 (or the pseudogene TRBV3-2) and TRBJ1-6; the D is unclear. The V gene's germline CDR1 is LGHDT and CDR2 YNNKEL (reference sequence). CDR3 length: 16 amino acids. Trimming left V 6 bases short and J 9 bases short, with 21 bases between.

The count of this clone is one. The chain joins TRBV6-5 to TRBJ1-1; a weak D match, TRBD1 (5 bases). This CDR3 spans 15 amino acids. Germline CDR1 reads MNHEY; CDR2 reads SVGAGI. The V end lost 7 bases, the J end lost 1 base, and 16 bases lay between the germline ends. CDR3 in amino acids: CASKRSGTPNTEAFF. The DNA for the CDR3 is TGTGCCAGCAAAAGGAGCGGGACCCCGAACACTGAAGCTTTCTTT.

The V and J genes are TRBV6-5 and TRBJ2-7; the D gene is possibly TRBD2 (6 bases). CDR1 is MNHEY and CDR2 is SVGAGI in the germline V gene. V was trimmed by 0 bases and J by 0 bases, leaving 12 bases between them. The CDR3 sequence is 16 residues long. DNA for the CDR3: TGTGCCAGCAGTTACTCCACTAGCTGGAGCTCCTACGAGCAGTACTTC. Translating it yields CASSYSTSWSSYEQYF.

In this sample, this clone turned up once. The gene calls are TRBV10-2 and TRBJ2-2, with TRBD2 identical over 8 bases. This CDR3 is built from 14 residues. Losses at the gene ends were 7 bases for V and 6 bases for J; bases not matched to a gene: 7. Germline V gives CDR1 WSHSY, CDR2 SAAADI. The CDR3 loop reads CASIHSGAAGELFF. The CDR3 coding sequence is TGCGCCAGCATCCATAGCGGGGCCGCCGGGGAGCTGTTTTTT.

This sequence joins TRBV4-3 and TRBJ1-1; D is possibly TRBD1 (5 bases). V lost 1 base, J lost 4 bases, and 16 bases lay in between. Germline-derived CDR1 and CDR2 are LGHNA and YSLEER. This CDR3 is built from 16 residues. CDR3 in amino acids: CASSQAWGERGTEAFF. The DNA for the CDR3 is TGCGCCAGCAGCCAAGCTTGGGGGGAGAGGGGCACTGAAGCTTTCTTT.

This chain connects TRBV4-3 to TRBJ2-1; D call uncertain. Trimming pared 1 base from V and 8 bases from J, leaving 12 bases between. Germline CDR1 and CDR2: LGHNA and YSLEER. The CDR3 extends over 14 amino acids. CDR3 sequence reads: CASSQATVFDEQFF. The CDR3 DNA reads TGCGCCAGCAGCCAAGCTACAGTCTTCGATGAGCAGTTCTTC.

This sequence joins TRBV24-1 and TRBJ1-5, with 12 bases identical to TRBD1. The V segment lost 10 bases and the J segment 3 bases; nucleotides outside the gene matches: 0. The germline V gene encodes CDR1 KGHDR and CDR2 SFDVKD. The CDR3 covers 13 residues. Here the CDR3 reads CATGQGANQPQHF. The CDR3 DNA sequence: TGTGCCACGGGACAGGGGGCCAATCAGCCCCAGCATTTT.

The CDR3 region has the DNA TGCGCCAGCAGCTTGGCCCCGTCACAGGGGTCGCAGCCCCAGCATTTT. Amino acid sequence: CASSLAPSQGSQPQHF. The chain links TRBV5-1 to TRBJ1-5, with 7 positions matching TRBD1. The junction had 10 bases not matched to a gene; V was cut back by 0 bases and J by 7 bases. The CDR3 has 16 residues. CDR1 and CDR2 from the germline V gene are SGHRS and YFSETQ.